The clone carrying this T cell receptor (beta chain) came up a few times. The data belong to a study of blood T cell repertoires in COVID-19. Study at large: COVID-19 samples, acute and convalescent, were from the United States, Italy and Spain. PBMCs, B-cell-depleted T cells, or T cells provided the cDNA or gDNA that made up the material.

The method was immunoSEQ multiplex PCR; TCRdb's version includes in-frame clones alone and lacks a portion of them. This sample has roughly 250,000 clones; less than 85% occur once, and the top ten carry roughly 4.9%. Germline V lookup: CDR1 LNHDA, CDR2 SQIVND (reference sequence). The CDR3 spans 14 residues. The germline V and J ends were trimmed by 5 bases and 7 bases, with 15 bases remaining between them. The gene calls are TRBV19 and TRBJ1-3, with TRBD1 as a possible D gene (6 bases). This clonotype originated in a woman of 80 years or more with active or convalescent COVID-19. Source material: peripheral blood. DNA of the CDR3: TGTGCCAGTAGTCTTCGACCGGGGGGCAACACCATATATTTT. Amino acid sequence: CASSLRPGGNTIYF.